The rows below give T cell receptor beta chains drawn from one sample of a study of blood T cell repertoires in COVID-19. The method was immunoSEQ multiplex PCR; TCRdb's version includes in-frame clones alone and lacks a portion of them. This table holds about 89,000 clones, around 90% found once. Sequencing was performed on peripheral blood. These receptors were collected from a male donor with acute or convalescent COVID-19. Both conserved end residues are part of each CDR3. D genes are given only for firm matches. Rows may omit the clone size; those that give it use once, few, many or a size class.

cdr3_nt cdr3_aa d_call j_call clone_size v_call
TGTGCCAGCAGCTTAGGGGGGACACAGGACTACGAGCAGTACTTC CASSLGGTQDYEQYF . TRBJ2-7 . TRBV7-9
TGTGCTAGTGGTTTGGGGGACACCGGCTCCACAGATACGCAGTATTTT CASGLGDTGSTDTQYF . TRBJ2-3 . TRBV12-5
TGTGCCAGCAGTGAAGAGAAGTCAGCGAATCAGCCCCAGCATTTT CASSEEKSANQPQHF . TRBJ1-5 . TRBV6-1
TGTGCCATCAGTGAGTCCGGCGGCCGTAACTACGAGCAGTACTTC CAISESGGRNYEQYF . TRBJ2-7 . TRBV10-3
TGTGCCAGCAGCATACGACAGGGGGCCTACAATGAGCAGTTCTTC CASSIRQGAYNEQFF TRBD1 TRBJ2-1 . TRBV27
TGTGCCAGCAGCTTGGTGGGCCACTCTGGGGCCAACGTCCTGACTTTC CASSLVGHSGANVLTF . TRBJ2-6 . TRBV5-5
TGTGCCTGGACTCCGGGGATTCGAGAGACCCAGTACTTC CAWTPGIRETQYF . TRBJ2-5 . TRBV30
TGTGCCAGCAGCCGACAACCCAAAAACATTCAGTACTTC CASSRQPKNIQYF . TRBJ2-4 . TRBV3-1/TRBV3-2
TGTGCCAGCAGCTTAGTCGGGGGGGCACCCCACGAGCAGTACTTC CASSLVGGAPHEQYF TRBD2 TRBJ2-7 . TRBV11-2
TGTGCCAGCTCACCCCAAAGGGACAGGGGACGCTCTGGGGCCAACGTCCTGACTTTC CASSPQRDRGRSGANVLTF TRBD1 TRBJ2-6 once TRBV18
TGTGCCAGCAGCTCGGTCGGAGAGACCCAGTACTTC CASSSVGETQYF . TRBJ2-5 . TRBV7-9
TGTGCCAGCAGCGCAGACAGGGTGGGGGAGCAGTACTTC CASSADRVGEQYF TRBD1 TRBJ2-7 . TRBV9
TGTGCCAGCAGTTACCCAGGGGAGACCCAGTACTTC CASSYPGETQYF . TRBJ2-5 once TRBV6-2/TRBV6-3
TGTGCCAGCAGCTTGCAGGGAAAGTCCCACGAGCAGTACTTC CASSLQGKSHEQYF . TRBJ2-7 . TRBV11-2
TGTGCCAGCAGCCCCCGAGGAGGGGCTAATGAAAAACTGTTTTTT CASSPRGGANEKLFF . TRBJ1-4 . TRBV7-3
TGTGCCAGTAGTGCCCCCGGGACAGGGGACAATGAGCAGTTCTTC CASSAPGTGDNEQFF TRBD1 TRBJ2-1 . TRBV19
TGTGCCACCCGTCGGGGGACAGGGGCAAGAAGGCTAGATGAGCAGTTCTTC CATRRGTGARRLDEQFF TRBD1 TRBJ2-1 . TRBV6-6
TGTGCCACCCGAAGAGGGATTAGCAATCAGCCCCAGCATTTT CATRRGISNQPQHF . TRBJ1-5 . TRBV19
TGTGCCAGCAGCCCCGGGTGGCTTAACCCAGATACGCAGTATTTT CASSPGWLNPDTQYF . TRBJ2-3 . TRBV7-2
TGTGCCAGCAGCCATGTCCACGGAGCGGGGTATGGCTACACCTTC CASSHVHGAGYGYTF . TRBJ1-2 . TRBV3-1/TRBV3-2
TGTGCCATCAGTGGGAGGATCTCTGGAAACACCATATATTTT CAISGRISGNTIYF . TRBJ1-3 . TRBV10-3
TGTGCCACCAGCACCAGGGACAGGGGCTACACCTTC CATSTRDRGYTF TRBD1 TRBJ1-2 . TRBV15
TGTGCCAGCAGGCCGACAGCATCCTATGGCTACACCTTC CASRPTASYGYTF . TRBJ1-2 . TRBV6-5